These T cell receptor beta chains were read from a single sample in a study of blood T cell repertoires in COVID-19. Measured with immunoSEQ multiplex PCR; TCRdb has only the in-frame clones, and not every one. The table has around 200,000 clones, roughly 85% seen once. Sample: peripheral blood. These receptors all stem from a woman aged 18-29 years who had recovered from COVID-19. Both conserved end residues are part of each CDR3.

V gene | CDR3 length | CDR3 protein
TRBV18 | 16 | CASSPPGTGVAGELFF
TRBV6-5 | 15 | CASNAGPGFANTIYF
TRBV5-6 | 16 | CASSRTGGGSNYGYTF
TRBV18 | 13 | CASSPDRGEKLFF
TRBV27 | 13 | CASSNQGGQPQHF
TRBV3-1/TRBV3-2 | 15 | CASSQVNRAYTEAFF
TRBV25-1 | 16 | CASSESGGKIRNEQYF
TRBV7-2 | 13 | CASSLEGGYEQYF
TRBV30 | 13 | CAWTGTGGYEQYF
TRBV13 | 16 | CASSSGTSGRAYEQYF
TRBV18 | 15 | CARRPAREVSYEQYF
TRBV6-2/TRBV6-3 | 15 | CASSYTPTERYEQYF
TRBV6-5 | 15 | CASSPGQGYGNEQFF
TRBV10-3 | 14 | CAISDYGRDRQYTF